One and the same sample provided the 24 T cell receptor beta chains below, sequenced in a study of a mutant IDH1 vaccine in newly diagnosed glioma. Time point of the sample: week 35, safety follow-up. Mutant IDH1 20-mer peptide, at 300 ug, made up each vaccine dose, with topical imiquimod. Profiled with immunoSEQ multiplex PCR; TCRdb holds only in-frame clones, not every one. The sample records 40,000 to 50,000 clones, approximately 92% being singletons. These receptors have no identified antigens. The material sequenced was PBMCs, taken from a glioma patient whose treatment included an IDH1 peptide vaccine. The receptors come from a man between 40 and 49 years old with glioma.

The V and J genes are TRBV28 and TRBJ1-4, with TRBD1 identical over 9 bases. V trimming: 6 bases; J trimming: 3 bases; junction bases outside the gene matches: 8. CDR3 size: 16 residues. Germline CDR1 is MDHEN and CDR2 is SYDVKM. In DNA form, the CDR3 reads TGTGCCAGCAGCGCAACAGGGGGCCCGGCTAATGAAAAACTGTTTTTT. As protein: CASSATGGPANEKLFF.

The rearrangement joins TRBV7-2 to TRBJ1-4, with 7 bases identical to TRBD1. The junction had 11 bases not matched to a gene; V was cut back by 3 bases and J by 7 bases. The germline V gene has CDR1 SGHTA and CDR2 FQGNSA. The length of the CDR3 is 16 residues. This CDR3 is CASSFRPGQRGEKLFF. As DNA, the CDR3 is TGTGCCAGCAGCTTCCGACCGGGACAGAGGGGTGAAAAACTGTTTTTT.

The V call is TRBV28, the J call TRBJ2-1, with a possible D match to TRBD2 (5 bases). CDR1 and CDR2 (germline): MDHEN, SYDVKM. The CDR3 sequence is 13 residues long. Deletions cut 5 bases from V and 3 bases from J, with 8 bases between. This CDR3 reads CASSLGDYNEQFF. In nucleotides, the CDR3 is TGTGCCAGCAGTCTCGGGGACTACAATGAGCAGTTCTTC.

The genes are TRBV28 and TRBJ1-2; TRBD1 might be the D (5 bases). Germline V gene lookup returns CDR1 MDHEN and CDR2 SYDVKM. The CDR3 sequence is 13 residues long. The V end lost 8 bases, the J end lost 1 base, and 11 bases lay between the germline ends. Here the CDR3 reads CASGLQVNYGYTF. The DNA for the CDR3 is TGTGCCAGCGGGTTACAGGTTAACTATGGCTACACCTTC.

V gene TRBV6-5 combines with J gene TRBJ2-2; D possibly uses TRBD1 or TRBD2 (6 bases each). The CDR3 contains 15 residues. Germline loops: CDR1 MNHEY, CDR2 SVGAGI. V was pared by 9 bases and J by 2 bases, with 16 bases between. The CDR3 region has the DNA TGTGCCAGACCCGAAGGGGGGTTAAACACCGGGGAGCTGTTTTTT. Translating gives CARPEGGLNTGELFF.

J is TRBJ2-3 and V is TRBV5-4; tentative D call: TRBD2 (6 bases). This CDR3 comprises 15 residues. Germline CDR1 reads SGHNT; CDR2 reads YYREEE (reference sequence). The V and J ends lost 4 bases and 2 bases respectively, with 14 bases between them. The CDR3 nucleotides are TGTGCCAGCAGCCGTACTAGCCGGACCACAGATACGCAGTATTTT. As protein: CASSRTSRTTDTQYF.

The V gene is TRBV11-2, the J gene TRBJ2-1; possible D gene TRBD2, 6 bases. CDR1 and CDR2 (germline): SGHAT, FQNNGV. The CDR3 consists of 12 residues. The germline V and J ends were trimmed by 3 bases and 10 bases, with 10 bases remaining between them. This chain's CDR3 is CASSFLGGEQFF. CDR3 bases: TGTGCCAGCAGCTTCCTGGGAGGAGAGCAGTTCTTC. The full variable domain, completed using reference TRBV11-2 and TRBJ2-1, is EAGVAQSPRYKIIEKRQSVAFWCNPISGHATLYWYQQILGQGPKLLIQFQNNGVVDDSQLPKDRFSAERLKGVDSTLKIQPAKLEDSAVYLCASSFLGGEQFFGPGTRLTVL.

V usage is TRBV6-1 and J usage is TRBJ1-5, with D uncertain. This CDR3 spans 12 amino acids. Germline values: CDR1 MNHNS, CDR2 SASEGT. V lost 4 bases, J lost 7 bases, and 8 bases lay in between. DNA for the CDR3: TGTGCCAGCAGTGCCCTTTGGCAGCCCCAGCATTTT. It yields the protein CASSALWQPQHF.

V is TRBV11-2 and J is TRBJ1-2, with a possible D match to TRBD1 (6 bases). The ends were cut back, 1 base at V and 0 bases at J, with 18 bases in the middle. CDR3 size: 18 residues. Looked up from germline, CDR1 is SGHAT and CDR2 is FQNNGV. CDR3 loop: CASSLVKGEKEANYGYTF. The DNA of the CDR3 is TGTGCCAGCAGCTTAGTAAAGGGGGAAAAAGAAGCTAACTATGGCTACACCTTC. Complete variable domain (other parts from reference TRBV11-2 and TRBJ1-2): EAGVAQSPRYKIIEKRQSVAFWCNPISGHATLYWYQQILGQGPKLLIQFQNNGVVDDSQLPKDRFSAERLKGVDSTLKIQPAKLEDSAVYLCASSLVKGEKEANYGYTFGSGTRLTVV.

The sample holds one count of this clone. The chain couples TRBV5-1 to TRBJ2-5; D gene unclear. CDR1 is SGHRS, CDR2 YFSETQ, per germline. Trimming removed 0 bases from V and 1 base from J, with 10 bases in between. CDR3 length: 15 amino acids. The CDR3 coding sequence is TGCGCCAGCAGCTTGGGCAAGTCCGGCCAAGAGACCCAGTACTTC. Its protein is CASSLGKSGQETQYF. The whole variable domain, filled in from reference TRBV5-1 and TRBJ2-5, reads KAGVTQTPRYLIKTRGQQVTLSCSPISGHRSVSWYQQTPGQGLQFLFEYFSETQRNKGNFPGRFSGRQFSNSRSEMNVSTLELGDSALYLCASSLGKSGQETQYFGPGTRLLVL.

This chain uses TRBV4-2 with TRBJ2-7; D gene unclear. The germline V and J ends were trimmed by 1 base and 0 bases, with 7 bases remaining between them. Germline CDR1 reads LGHNA; CDR2 reads YNFKEQ. The CDR3 spans 14 residues. The CDR3 sequence is CASSQGWLSYEQYF. CDR3 bases: TGTGCCAGCAGCCAAGGGTGGCTCTCCTACGAGCAGTACTTC.

This clone showed up just once. The J gene is TRBJ2-1, the V gene TRBV7-2; D may correspond to TRBD1 or TRBD2 (5 bases each). This CDR3 region has 15 residues. Trimming cost V 8 bases and J 2 bases, with 16 bases left between them. Germline V gene data show CDR1 as SGHTA and CDR2 as FQGNSA. CDR3 loop: CASHLWGSAYNEQFF. The CDR3 region has the DNA TGTGCCAGCCACTTGTGGGGGTCGGCCTACAATGAGCAGTTCTTC.

The chain links TRBV19 to TRBJ1-5, with TRBD1 matching 10 bases. Losses at the gene ends were 7 bases for V and 2 bases for J; bases not matched to a gene: 11. This CDR3 is 17 amino acids long. Per germline, CDR1 LNHDA and CDR2 SQIVND (reference sequence). The CDR3 DNA reads TGTGCCAGTACCCCAGTGGGGACAGGGGTCCGCAATCAGCCCCAGCATTTT. This gives the protein CASTPVGTGVRNQPQHF.

The chain employs TRBV27 and TRBJ1-6; a weak D match, TRBD1 (5 bases). The germline CDR1 and CDR2 sequences are MNHEY and SMNVEV (reference sequence). The CDR3 extends over 14 amino acids. V was pared by 6 bases and J by 9 bases, with 15 bases between. This CDR3 reads CASRGGRVGSPLHF. DNA of the CDR3: TGTGCCAGCAGGGGTGGCAGGGTTGGTTCACCCCTCCACTTT.

The chain carries TRBV27 and TRBJ2-7; D gene uncertain. V was pared by 0 bases and J by 3 bases, with 9 bases between. Germline-derived CDR1 and CDR2 are MNHEY and SMNVEV (reference sequence). The CDR3 sequence is 14 residues long. The CDR3 region has the DNA TGTGCCAGCAGTTTATCCCCCAGACTCTACGAGCAGTACTTC. Its protein product is CASSLSPRLYEQYF.

This clone was detected once. The same CDR3 is also encoded by other DNA sequences in this sample. This sequence joins TRBV5-8 and TRBJ1-2, with D unresolved. Deletions cut 3 bases from V and 4 bases from J, with 13 bases between. Germline values: CDR1 SGHTS, CDR2 YDEGEE. This CDR3 is 14 amino acids long. As DNA, the CDR3 is TGTGCCAGCAGCTCTCGGACCTGGGGCTATGGCTACACCTTC. Protein: CASSSRTWGYGYTF.

V is TRBV6-5 and J is TRBJ1-1, with TRBD1 as a possible D gene (6 bases). This CDR3 spans 13 amino acids. Germline values: CDR1 MNHEY, CDR2 SVGAGI. The V end lost 2 bases, the J end lost 3 bases, and 7 bases lay between the germline ends. As DNA, the CDR3 is TGTGCCAGCAGTTACGGACAGTACACTGAAGCTTTCTTT. This translates into CASSYGQYTEAFF.

This chain uses TRBV7-3 with TRBJ2-7; D not resolved. Trimming stripped 2 bases from V and 5 bases from J, with 16 bases between. There are 15 residues in the CDR3. Germline V gene sequence: CDR1 SGHTA, CDR2 FQGTGA. CDR3 loop: CASSLGPVQQDEQYF. The CDR3, as DNA: TGTGCCAGCAGCTTAGGGCCTGTACAGCAGGACGAGCAGTACTTC.

The chain employs TRBV27 and TRBJ2-7, with a tentative D call TRBD1 (6 bases). This CDR3 comprises 14 residues. Per the germline V gene, CDR1 is MNHEY and CDR2 is SMNVEV (reference sequence). V lost 4 bases and J 5 bases, leaving 15 bases between the germline ends. CDR3 sequence (DNA): TGTGCCAGCAGTTCTGGGTGGACAGCCGACGAGCAGTACTTC. It yields the protein CASSSGWTADEQYF.

This chain connects TRBV19 to TRBJ1-3; weak D call: TRBD1 (6 bases). V gave up 7 bases and J gave up 0 bases, with 13 bases separating them. The germline CDR1 and CDR2 sequences are LNHDA and SQIVND (reference sequence). The length of the CDR3 is 15 residues. CDR3 sequence: CASTVDRNSGNTIYF. The CDR3 nucleotides read TGTGCCAGTACCGTGGACAGAAACTCTGGAAACACCATATATTTT.

This chain uses TRBV5-1 with TRBJ1-5; 11 bases align to TRBD1. Germline V gives CDR1 SGHRS, CDR2 YFSETQ. The CDR3 covers 15 residues. V lost 4 bases and J lost 6; bases outside the gene matches: 6. CDR3: CASSHGTGGGQPQHF. The CDR3 DNA sequence: TGCGCCAGCAGCCACGGGACAGGGGGAGGTCAGCCCCAGCATTTT.

The chain uses TRBV10-2 and TRBJ2-5, with D unclear. Trimming took 2 bases from V and 5 from J, leaving 12 bases between them. Germline values: CDR1 WSHSY, CDR2 SAAADI. The length of the CDR3 is 14 residues. The chain's CDR3 is CASSELNRAETQYF. Here the CDR3 DNA reads TGCGCCAGCAGTGAGCTGAACAGAGCGGAGACCCAGTACTTC.

The CDR3 spells CASRSGTGGVGPRNQPQHF. DNA of the CDR3: TGTGCCAGCAGGTCCGGGACAGGGGGCGTCGGCCCCCGCAATCAGCCCCAGCATTTT. The chain has TRBV27 and TRBJ1-5; 12 nucleotides agree with TRBD1. Trimming removed 6 bases from V and 2 bases from J; junction bases left unmatched: 14. This CDR3 contains 19 residues. CDR1 MNHEY and CDR2 SMNVEV come from the germline V gene (reference sequence).

CDR3: CASIGRSPSTDTQYF. CDR3 nucleotides: TGTGCCAGCATCGGAAGGTCGCCTAGCACAGATACGCAGTATTTT. This chain uses TRBV7-2 with TRBJ2-3, with no clear D. From germline, CDR1 is SGHTA and CDR2 FQGNSA. CDR3 length equals 15 residues. V lost 7 bases to trimming and J lost 0 bases, with 14 bases between them.